This T cell receptor (beta chain) was sequenced for a study of shared clonotypes between healthy human individuals. Study outcomes and limitations: Blood alone was sampled, and tissue repertoires likely differ. Across a handful of donors, naive CD4 shared 5% to 6%, naive CD8 approximately 3.5%, memory CD4 roughly 2.4%, memory CD8 around 0.42%. Relative to clonotypes present in all four donors, those not shared had lower generation probabilities.

CDR1 and CDR2 (germline): SGHNT, YYREEE (reference sequence). V shed 0 bases and J 11 bases; nucleotides not matched to a gene: 13. This CDR3 contains 16 residues. Libraries were prepared by immunoSEQ multiplex PCR; TCRdb keeps only in-frame clonotypes and omits some of them. Here the sample spans around 2.5 million clones, approximately 94% being singletons. A single count supports this clone. Its antigen is unknown. Sequenced material: naive CD4+ T cells from PBMCs. Subset described: CD45RA+ positively selected. This sequence originates from a man aged 18 to 30 in good health. Some clones in this sample may be carry-over from other donors' samples. This chain connects TRBV5-4 to TRBJ2-3; 9 bases fit TRBD2. This CDR3 is CASSLVASGVGRRQYF. The CDR3 nucleotides are TGTGCCAGCAGCTTGGTGGCTAGCGGGGTGGGGAGGCGGCAGTATTTT.